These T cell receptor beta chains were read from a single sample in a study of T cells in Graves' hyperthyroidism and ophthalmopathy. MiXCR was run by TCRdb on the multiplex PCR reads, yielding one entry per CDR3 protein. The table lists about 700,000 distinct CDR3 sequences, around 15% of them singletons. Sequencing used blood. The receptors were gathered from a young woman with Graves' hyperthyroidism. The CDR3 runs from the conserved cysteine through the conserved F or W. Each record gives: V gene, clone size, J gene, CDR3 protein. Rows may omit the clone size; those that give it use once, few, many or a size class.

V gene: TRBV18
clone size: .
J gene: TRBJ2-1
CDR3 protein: CASELGGANEQFF

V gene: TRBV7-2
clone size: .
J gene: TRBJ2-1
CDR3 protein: CASSSARGEQFF

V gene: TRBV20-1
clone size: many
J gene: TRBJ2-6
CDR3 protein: CSARTSSGANVLTF

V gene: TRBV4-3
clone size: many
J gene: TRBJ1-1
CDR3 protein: CASSQESPGLLTGFGHTEAFF

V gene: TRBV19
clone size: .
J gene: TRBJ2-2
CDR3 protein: CASSIYRSYTGELFF

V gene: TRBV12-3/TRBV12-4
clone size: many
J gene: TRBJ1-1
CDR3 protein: CASSLAWEVTEAFF

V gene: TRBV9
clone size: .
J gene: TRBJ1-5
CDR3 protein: CASSVQGKVNQPQHF

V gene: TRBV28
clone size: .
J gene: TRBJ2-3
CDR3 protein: CASSVLEFSSTDTQYF

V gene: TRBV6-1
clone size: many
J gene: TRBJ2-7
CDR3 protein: CASSYGTSGEALSEQYF

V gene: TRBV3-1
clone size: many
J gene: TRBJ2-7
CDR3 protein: CASSQVYEAGFSYEQYF

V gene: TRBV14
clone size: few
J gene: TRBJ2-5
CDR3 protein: CASSQGGSETQYF

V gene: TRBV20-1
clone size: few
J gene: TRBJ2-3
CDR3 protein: CSARDLTSGRVADTQYF

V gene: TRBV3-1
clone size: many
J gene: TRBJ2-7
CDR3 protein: CASSHGAMSREQYF

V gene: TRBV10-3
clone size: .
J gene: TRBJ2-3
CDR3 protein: CAISESGAGEGTDTQYF

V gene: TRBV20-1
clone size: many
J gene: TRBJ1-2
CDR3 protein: CSGERANYGYTF

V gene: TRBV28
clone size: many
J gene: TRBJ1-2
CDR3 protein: CASSQPQGVYGYTF

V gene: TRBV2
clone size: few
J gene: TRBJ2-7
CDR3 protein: CASSEALERDF

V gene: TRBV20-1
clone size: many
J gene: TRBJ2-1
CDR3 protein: CSAGEFTSGRFNEQFF

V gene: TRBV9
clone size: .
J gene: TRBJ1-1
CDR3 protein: CASSVARHGNTEAFF

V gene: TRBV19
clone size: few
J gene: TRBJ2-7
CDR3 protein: CASSHEREGSYEQYF

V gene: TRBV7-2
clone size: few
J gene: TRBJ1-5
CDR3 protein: CASSPRDLGGQPQHF

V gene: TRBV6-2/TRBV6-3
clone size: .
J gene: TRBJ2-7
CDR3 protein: CASSYSVTGGRSYEQYF

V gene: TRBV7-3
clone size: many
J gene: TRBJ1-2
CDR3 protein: CASSPGTGDNYGYTF

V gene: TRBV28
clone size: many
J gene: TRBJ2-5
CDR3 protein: CASSLITSSGETQYF

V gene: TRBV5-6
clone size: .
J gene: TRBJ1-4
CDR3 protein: CASRFGQGAGEKLFF

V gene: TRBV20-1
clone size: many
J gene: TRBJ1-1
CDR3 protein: CSARTLQNTEAFF

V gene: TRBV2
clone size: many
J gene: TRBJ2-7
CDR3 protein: CASFGGGYEQYF

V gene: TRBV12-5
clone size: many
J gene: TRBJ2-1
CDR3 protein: CASGFHPRGAVTTSSYNEQFF

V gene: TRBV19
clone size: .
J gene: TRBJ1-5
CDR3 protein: CASSMMGGQPQHF

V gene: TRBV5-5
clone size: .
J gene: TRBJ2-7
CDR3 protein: CASSRNPPYEQYF

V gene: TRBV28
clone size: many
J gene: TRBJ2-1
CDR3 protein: CASVRGDWNEQFF

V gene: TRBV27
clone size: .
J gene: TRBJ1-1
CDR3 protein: CASSRDRDRVGITEAFF

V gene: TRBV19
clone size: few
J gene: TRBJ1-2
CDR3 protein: CASSANRGSPYGYTF

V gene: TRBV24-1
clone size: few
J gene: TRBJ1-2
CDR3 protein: CATSVNREDGYTF

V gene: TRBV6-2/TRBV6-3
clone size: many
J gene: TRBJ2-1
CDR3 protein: CASSNLSDEQFF

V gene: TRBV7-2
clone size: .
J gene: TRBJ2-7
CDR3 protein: CASSSTGVKGYEQYF

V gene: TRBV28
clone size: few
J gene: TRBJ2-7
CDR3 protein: CASSQPTSYEQYF

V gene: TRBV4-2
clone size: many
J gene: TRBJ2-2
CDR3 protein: CASSPDLAGDIGELFF

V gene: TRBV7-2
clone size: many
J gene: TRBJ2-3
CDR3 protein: CASSLDYSGTQYF

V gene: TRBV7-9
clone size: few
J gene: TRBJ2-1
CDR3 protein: CASSFPLGTGNEQFF

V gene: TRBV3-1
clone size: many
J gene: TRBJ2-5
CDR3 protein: CASITTAFGRETQYF

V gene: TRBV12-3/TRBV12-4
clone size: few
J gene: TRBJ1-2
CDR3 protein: CASSLGIPTGYTF

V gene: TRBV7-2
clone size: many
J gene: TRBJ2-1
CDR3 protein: CASSLVGSGSINEQFF

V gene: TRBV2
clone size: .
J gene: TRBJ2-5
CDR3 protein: CASSPRGAQETQYF

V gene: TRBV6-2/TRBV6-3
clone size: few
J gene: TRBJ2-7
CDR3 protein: CATPPTRAHDEQYF

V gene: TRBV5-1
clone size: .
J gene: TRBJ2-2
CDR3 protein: CASSLLNRGNTGELFF